This T cell receptor (beta chain) came from a study of T cell repertoires in cytomegalovirus infection. Turning to the study itself: Well-studied HLA-B-restricted CMV epitopes were used in the study alongside recently identified HLA-C-restricted ones. Indications of both CMV infection and matching HLA type were provided by public TCR beta signatures. Study findings and constraints: Carriers of CMV plus the relevant HLA were identified by cumulative public TCR beta family frequency. Predominance within the ex vivo response was attributable to HLA-C-restricted CMV-specific TCR beta clonotypes.

TCRdb ran MiXCR on the reads and lists one entry per CDR3 protein. Of fewer than 650,000 distinct CDR3 sequences listed, just under 40% are singletons. Trimming cost V 3 bases and J 6 bases; bases outside gene matches: 5. The CDR3 spans 16 residues. Germline CDR1 SGHTA, CDR2 FQGNSA. There are a few counts of this clonotype. Its matching antigen is unknown. The sequences come from cultured PBMCs, collected from culture after CMV antigen stimulation. V is TRBV7-2 and J is TRBJ2-2, with 12 bases fitting TRBD1. This clonotype originated in a human donor in good health (CMV status not recorded). Some clones in this sample may be carry-over from other donors' samples. The CDR3 nucleotides read TGTGCCAGCAGCTTCGGGGGGACAGGGGGCCCCGGGGAGCTGTTTTTT. The encoded protein is CASSFGGTGGPGELFF.